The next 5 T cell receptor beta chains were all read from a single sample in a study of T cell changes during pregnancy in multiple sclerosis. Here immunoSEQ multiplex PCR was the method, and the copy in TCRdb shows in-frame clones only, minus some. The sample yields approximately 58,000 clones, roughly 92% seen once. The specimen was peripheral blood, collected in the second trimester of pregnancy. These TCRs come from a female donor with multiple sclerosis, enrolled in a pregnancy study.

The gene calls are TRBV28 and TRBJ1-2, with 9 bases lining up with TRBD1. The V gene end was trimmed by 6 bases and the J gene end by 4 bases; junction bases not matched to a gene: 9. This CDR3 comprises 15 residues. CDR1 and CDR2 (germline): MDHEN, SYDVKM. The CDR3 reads CASRLGTGSIYGYTF. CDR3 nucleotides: TGTGCCAGCAGACTCGGGACAGGGTCGATCTATGGCTACACCTTC.

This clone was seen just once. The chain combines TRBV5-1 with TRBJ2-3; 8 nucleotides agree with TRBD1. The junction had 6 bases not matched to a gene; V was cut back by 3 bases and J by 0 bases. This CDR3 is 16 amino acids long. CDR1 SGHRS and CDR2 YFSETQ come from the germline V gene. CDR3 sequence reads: CASSSSGGPSTDTQYF. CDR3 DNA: TGCGCCAGCAGCTCCTCAGGGGGCCCTAGCACAGATACGCAGTATTTT.

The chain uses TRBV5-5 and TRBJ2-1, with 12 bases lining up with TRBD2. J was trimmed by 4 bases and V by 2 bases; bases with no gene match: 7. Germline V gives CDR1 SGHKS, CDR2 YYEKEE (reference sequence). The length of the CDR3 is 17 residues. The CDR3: CASSFDPTSGRYNEQFF. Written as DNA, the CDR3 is TGTGCCAGCAGCTTCGACCCGACTAGCGGGAGATACAATGAGCAGTTCTTC.

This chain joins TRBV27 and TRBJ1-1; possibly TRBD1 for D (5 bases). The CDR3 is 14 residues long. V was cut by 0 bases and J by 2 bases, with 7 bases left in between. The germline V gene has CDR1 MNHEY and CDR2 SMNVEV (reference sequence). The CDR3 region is CASSLSDSNTEAFF. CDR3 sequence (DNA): TGTGCCAGCAGTTTATCCGACAGTAACACTGAAGCTTTCTTT.

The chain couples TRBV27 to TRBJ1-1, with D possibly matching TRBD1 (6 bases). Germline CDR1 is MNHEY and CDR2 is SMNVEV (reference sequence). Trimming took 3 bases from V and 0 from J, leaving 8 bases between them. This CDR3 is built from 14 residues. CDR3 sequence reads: CASSFGTMNTEAFF. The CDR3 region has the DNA TGTGCCAGCAGTTTTGGGACAATGAACACTGAAGCTTTCTTT.